A selection of T cell receptor beta chains follows, all from one sample in a study of Graves' ophthalmopathy and Graves' hyperthyroidism. TCRdb called the multiplex PCR reads again in MiXCR, with one record for every CDR3 protein. Of 680,000 or so distinct CDR3 sequences listed, over 20% are singletons. Material: peripheral blood. Source of these receptors: a woman aged 18 to 35 with stable Graves' hyperthyroidism. Some clones in this sample may be carry-over from other donors' samples. Each CDR3 is given with its conserved first and last residue. The order of the fields is clone size, V gene, J gene, D gene, CDR3 protein, CDR3 DNA. The D gene is left open where the match is weak. The listing skips clone size in some rows; elsewhere it reads once, few, many or a size class.

>NA|TRBV18|TRBJ2-7|NA
CASSPQTGINDEQYF
TGTGCCAGCTCACCACAAACAGGGATCAACGACGAGCAGTACTTC
>many|TRBV19|TRBJ1-5|NA
CASSRNTGGNQPQHF
TGTGCCAGTAGTAGAAACACAGGAGGGAATCAGCCCCAGCATTTT
>NA|TRBV27|TRBJ1-2|NA
CASSFRLRGFEDGYTF
TGTGCCAGCAGTTTCCGGTTAAGGGGTTTTGAGGATGGCTACACCTTC
>many|TRBV6-1|TRBJ1-2|NA
CASSDPNYGYTF
TGTGCCAGCAGTGACCCCAACTATGGCTACACCTTC
>many|TRBV6-2/TRBV6-3|TRBJ2-7|TRBD1
CARDSWTGGNEQYF
TGTGCCCGAGACTCGTGGACAGGGGGTAACGAGCAGTACTTC
>NA|TRBV4-3|TRBJ1-2|NA
CASSPIPGGKGGYTF
TGCGCCAGCAGCCCTATCCCGGGTGGGAAGGGCGGCTACACCTTC
>once|TRBV20-1|TRBJ2-7|NA
CSAYQPGDSSYEQYF
TGCAGTGCGTATCAGCCCGGCGATAGCTCCTACGAGCAGTACTTC
>many|TRBV7-9|TRBJ1-5|NA
CASSSGRVSGQPQHF
TGTGCCAGCAGCTCGGGTAGGGTATCAGGGCAGCCCCAGCATTTT
>NA|TRBV12-3/TRBV12-4|TRBJ1-1|TRBD1
CASWMPTGSAEAFF
TGTGCCAGCTGGATGCCGACAGGGTCGGCTGAAGCTTTCTTC
>many|TRBV20-1|TRBJ1-1|NA
CSARLGRGGTEAFF
TGCAGTGCTAGGCTTGGGCGAGGGGGCACTGAAGCTTTCTTT
>many|TRBV18|TRBJ2-6|NA
CASSPTSGANVLTF
TGTGCCAGCTCACCAACCTCTGGGGCCAACGTCCTGACTTTC
>many|TRBV3-1|TRBJ2-5|TRBD2
CASSPGRGGAETQYF
TGTGCCAGCAGCCCCGGGAGGGGAGGGGCTGAGACCCAGTACTTC
>NA|TRBV20-1|TRBJ1-1|NA
CSARDWGLMSPNTEAFF
TGCAGTGCTAGAGATTGGGGACTTATGTCCCCGAACACTGAAGCTTTCTTT
>many|TRBV4-1|TRBJ1-2|NA
CASSQVGGQRYGYTF
TGCGCCAGCAGCCAAGTGGGTGGACAGCGCTATGGCTACACCTTC
>many|TRBV10-3|TRBJ2-5|NA
CAISESAGFRETQYF
TGTGCCATCAGTGAGTCGGCAGGGTTTCGAGAGACCCAGTACTTC
>few|TRBV12-5|TRBJ1-2|NA
CASGLEYTGSDGYTF
TGTGCTAGTGGTTTGGAATATACAGGGTCGGATGGCTACACCTTC
>NA|TRBV28|TRBJ2-2|NA
CASILTANTGELFF
TGTGCCAGCATACTTACCGCGAACACCGGGGAGCTGTTTTTT
>many|TRBV27|TRBJ1-2|TRBD1
CASSIYRDSPYGYTF
TGTGCCAGCAGTATCTACCGGGACAGCCCCTATGGCTACACCTTC
>NA|TRBV7-7|TRBJ1-2|TRBD1
CASSSDNRSSGGCYGYTF
TGTGCTAGCAGCTCAGACAATCGGTCGTCAGGGGGCTGCTATGGCTACACCTTC
>many|TRBV20-1|TRBJ2-7|TRBD2
CSARVPGLTTYEQYF
TGCAGTGCTAGAGTGCCGGGACTAACGACCTACGAGCAGTACTTC
>many|TRBV7-9|TRBJ1-2|TRBD1
CASSSGQGRALGGYTF
TGTGCCAGCAGCTCCGGACAGGGGCGGGCGTTGGGCGGCTACACCTTC
>many|TRBV28|TRBJ2-7|NA
CASSTFDEQYF
TGTGCCAGCAGTACATTTGACGAGCAGTACTTC
>NA|TRBV12-3/TRBV12-4|TRBJ1-1|NA
CASSLRKGTEAFF
TGTGCCAGCAGTTTGAGAAAAGGGACTGAAGCTTTCTTT
>NA|TRBV20-1|TRBJ2-4|NA
CSATGTVAKNIQYF
TGCAGTGCCACAGGGACGGTAGCCAAAAACATTCAGTACTTC
>NA|TRBV6-1|TRBJ2-7|NA
CASTPGGDEQYF
TGTGCCAGCACCCCGGGTGGGGACGAGCAGTACTTC
>many|TRBV2|TRBJ1-2|TRBD1
CASSRRQGSYGYTF
TGTGCCAGCAGTAGACGACAGGGGTCGTATGGCTACACCTTC
>NA|TRBV10-1|TRBJ2-7|NA
CASSEFRDKNEQYF
TGCGCCAGCAGTGAGTTTCGGGACAAAAACGAGCAGTACTTC
>NA|TRBV4-1|TRBJ1-1|NA
CASSQEGWLTEACF
TGCGCCAGCAGCCAAGAAGGGTGGCTGACTGAAGCTTGCTTT
>once|TRBV6-1|TRBJ1-2|NA
CASTSLGGSYGYTF
TGTGCCAGCACCTCTTTAGGAGGATCCTATGGCTACACCTTC
>few|TRBV12-3/TRBV12-4|TRBJ1-1|TRBD1
CASRFTGTGYEAFF
TGTGCCAGCAGGTTTACCGGGACAGGCTATGAAGCTTTCTTT
>many|TRBV29-1|TRBJ1-2|TRBD1
CSVEGERDRGRDSYGYTF
TGCAGCGTTGAGGGTGAGAGGGACAGGGGGCGCGATAGCTATGGCTACACCTTC
>many|TRBV6-5|TRBJ1-2|NA
CASSYSATADGYTF
TGTGCCAGCAGTTACTCTGCCACGGCGGATGGCTACACCTTC
>NA|TRBV7-2|TRBJ1-5|NA
CASSLEVGTQHF
TGTGCCAGCAGCTTAGAGGTGGGAACCCAGCATTTT
>NA|TRBV12-3/TRBV12-4|TRBJ2-2|NA
CASSSTRRGTGELFF
TGTGCCAGCAGTTCAACACGGAGGGGGACCGGGGAGCTGTTTTTT
>many|TRBV29-1|TRBJ2-7|TRBD1
CSVGKGQYEQYF
TGCAGCGTTGGAAAGGGACAGTACGAGCAGTACTTC
>many|TRBV11-2|TRBJ1-2|NA
CASSPTSLEGYTF
TGTGCCAGCAGCCCGACAAGCCTGGAGGGCTACACCTTC
>many|TRBV10-2|TRBJ2-4|NA
CASSESQKNIQYF
TGCGCCAGCAGTGAGTCCCAGAAAAACATTCAGTACTTC
>many|TRBV5-1|TRBJ2-7|NA
CASSEKGEQYF
TGCGCCAGCAGCGAGAAGGGGGAGCAGTACTTC
>many|TRBV18|TRBJ1-3|NA
CASSPAQDSGNTIYF
TGTGCCAGCTCGCCAGCTCAGGACTCTGGAAACACCATATATTTT
>NA|TRBV20-1|TRBJ2-7|NA
CSARDPGQHYDQYF
TGCAGTGCTAGAGATCCCGGACAGCACTACGATCAGTACTTC
>NA|TRBV28|TRBJ1-5|TRBD1
CASSLSGQGSTQHF
TGTGCCAGCAGTTTATCGGGACAGGGGAGTACCCAGCATTTT
>few|TRBV20-1|TRBJ2-3|TRBD2
CSAPGTSGVDTQYF
TGCAGTGCTCCCGGGACTAGCGGGGTAGATACGCAGTATTTT